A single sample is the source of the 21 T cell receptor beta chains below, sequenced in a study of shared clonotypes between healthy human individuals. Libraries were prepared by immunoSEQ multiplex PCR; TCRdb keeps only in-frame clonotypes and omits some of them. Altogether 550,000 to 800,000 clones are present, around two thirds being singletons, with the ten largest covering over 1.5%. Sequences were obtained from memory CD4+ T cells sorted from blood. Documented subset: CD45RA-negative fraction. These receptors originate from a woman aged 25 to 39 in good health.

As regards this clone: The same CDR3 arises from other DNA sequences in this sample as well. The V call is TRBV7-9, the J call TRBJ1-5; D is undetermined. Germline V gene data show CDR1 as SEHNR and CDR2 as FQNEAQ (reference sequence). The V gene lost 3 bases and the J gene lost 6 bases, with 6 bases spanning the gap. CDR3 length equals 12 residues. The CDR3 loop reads CASSFDGQPQHF. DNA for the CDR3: TGTGCCAGCAGCTTCGATGGTCAGCCCCAGCATTTT.

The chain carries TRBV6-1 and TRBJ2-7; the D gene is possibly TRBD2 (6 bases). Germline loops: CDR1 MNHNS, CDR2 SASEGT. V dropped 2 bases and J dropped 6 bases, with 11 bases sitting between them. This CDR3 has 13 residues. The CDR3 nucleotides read TGTGCCAGCAGTGAAATACTAGCTACCGAGCAGTACTTC. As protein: CASSEILATEQYF.

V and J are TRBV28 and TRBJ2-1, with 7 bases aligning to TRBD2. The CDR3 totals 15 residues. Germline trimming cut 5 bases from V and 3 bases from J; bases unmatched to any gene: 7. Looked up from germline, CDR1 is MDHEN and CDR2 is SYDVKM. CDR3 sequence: CASSPTSARYNEQFF. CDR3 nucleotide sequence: TGTGCCAGCAGTCCCACTAGCGCCCGCTACAATGAGCAGTTCTTC.

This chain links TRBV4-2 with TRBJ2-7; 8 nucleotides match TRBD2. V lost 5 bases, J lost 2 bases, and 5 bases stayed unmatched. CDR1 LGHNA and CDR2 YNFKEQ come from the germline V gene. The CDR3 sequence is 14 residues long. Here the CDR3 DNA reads TGTGCCAGCAGCATTAGCGGGATTCCCTACGAGCAGTACTTC. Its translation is CASSISGIPYEQYF.

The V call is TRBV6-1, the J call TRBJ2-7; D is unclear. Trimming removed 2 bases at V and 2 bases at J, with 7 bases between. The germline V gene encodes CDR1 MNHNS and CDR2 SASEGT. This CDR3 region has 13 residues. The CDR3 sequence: CASSERVTYEQYF. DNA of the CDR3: TGTGCCAGCAGTGAAAGGGTTACCTACGAGCAGTACTTC.

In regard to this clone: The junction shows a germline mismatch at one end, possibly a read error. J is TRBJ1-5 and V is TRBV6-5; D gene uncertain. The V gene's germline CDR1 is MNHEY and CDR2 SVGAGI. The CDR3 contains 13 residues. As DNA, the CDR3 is TGTGCCATCAGTGAGTCGAAGGATTTGCCCCAGCATTTT. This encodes CAISESKDLPQHF.

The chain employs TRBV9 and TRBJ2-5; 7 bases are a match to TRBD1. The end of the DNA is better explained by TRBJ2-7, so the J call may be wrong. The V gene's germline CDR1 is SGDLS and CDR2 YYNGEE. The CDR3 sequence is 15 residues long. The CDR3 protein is CASSAPGQMTYEQYF. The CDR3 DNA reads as TGTGCCAGCAGCGCGCCGGGACAGATGACCTACGAGCAGTACTTC.

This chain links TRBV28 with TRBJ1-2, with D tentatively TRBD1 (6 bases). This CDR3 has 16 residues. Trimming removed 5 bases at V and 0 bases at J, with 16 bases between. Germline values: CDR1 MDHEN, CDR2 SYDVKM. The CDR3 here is CASSIGQSSANYGYTF. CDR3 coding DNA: TGTGCCAGCAGTATTGGACAGTCGTCGGCTAACTATGGCTACACCTTC.

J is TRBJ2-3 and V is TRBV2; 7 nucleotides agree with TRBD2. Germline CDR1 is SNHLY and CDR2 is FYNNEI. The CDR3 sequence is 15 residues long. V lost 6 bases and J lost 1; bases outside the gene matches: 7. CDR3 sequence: CASRALTSGTDTQYF. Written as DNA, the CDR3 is TGTGCCAGCAGGGCCCTAACTAGCGGCACAGATACGCAGTATTTT.

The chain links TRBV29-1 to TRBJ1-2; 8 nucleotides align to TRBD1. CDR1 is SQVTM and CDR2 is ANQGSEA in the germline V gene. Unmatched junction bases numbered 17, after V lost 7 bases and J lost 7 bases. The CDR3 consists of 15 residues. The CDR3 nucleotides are TGCAGCGCGACACTATTAGGACAGGGCTCCGGTGGCTACACCTTC. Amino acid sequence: CSATLLGQGSGGYTF.

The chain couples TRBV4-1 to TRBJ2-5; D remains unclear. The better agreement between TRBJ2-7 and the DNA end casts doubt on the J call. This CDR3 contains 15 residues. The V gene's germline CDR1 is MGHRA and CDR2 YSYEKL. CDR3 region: CASSQERLGLYEQYF. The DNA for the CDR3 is TGCGCCAGCAGCCAAGAGAGGTTGGGCCTTTACGAGCAGTACTTC.

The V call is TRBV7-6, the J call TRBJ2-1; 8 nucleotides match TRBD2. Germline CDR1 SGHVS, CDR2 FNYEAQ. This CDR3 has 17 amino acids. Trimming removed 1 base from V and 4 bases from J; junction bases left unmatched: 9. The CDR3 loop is CASSLGISGITYNEQFF. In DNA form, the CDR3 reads TGTGCCAGCAGCTTAGGCATTAGCGGGATTACTTACAATGAGCAGTTCTTC.

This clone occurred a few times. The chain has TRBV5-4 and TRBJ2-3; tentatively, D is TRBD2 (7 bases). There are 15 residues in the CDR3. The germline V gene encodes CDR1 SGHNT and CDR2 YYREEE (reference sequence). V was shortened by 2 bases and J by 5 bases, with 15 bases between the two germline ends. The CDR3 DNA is TGTGCCAGCAGCTTTGGGGGCGGGGGAGGAGATACGCAGTATTTT. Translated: CASSFGGGGGDTQYF.

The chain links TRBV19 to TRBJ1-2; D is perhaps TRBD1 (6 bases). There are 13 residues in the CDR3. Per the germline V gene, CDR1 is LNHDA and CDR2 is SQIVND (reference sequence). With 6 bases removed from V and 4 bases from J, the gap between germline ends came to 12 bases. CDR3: CASRGQSIYGYTF. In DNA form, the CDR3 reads TGTGCCAGTAGAGGACAGTCTATCTATGGCTACACCTTC.

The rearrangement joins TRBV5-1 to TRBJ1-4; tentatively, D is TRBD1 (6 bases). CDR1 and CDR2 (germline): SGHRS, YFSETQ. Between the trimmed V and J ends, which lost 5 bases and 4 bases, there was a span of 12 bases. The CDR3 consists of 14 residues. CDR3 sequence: CASRDIGGNEKLFF. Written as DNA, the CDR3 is TGCGCCAGCAGGGACATAGGGGGTAATGAAAAACTGTTTTTT.

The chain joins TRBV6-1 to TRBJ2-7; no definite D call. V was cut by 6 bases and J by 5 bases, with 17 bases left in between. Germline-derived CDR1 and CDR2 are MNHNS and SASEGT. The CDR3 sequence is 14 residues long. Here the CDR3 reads CASSPMGSPNEQYF. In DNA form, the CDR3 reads TGTGCCAGCAGCCCAATGGGTAGCCCCAACGAGCAGTACTTC.

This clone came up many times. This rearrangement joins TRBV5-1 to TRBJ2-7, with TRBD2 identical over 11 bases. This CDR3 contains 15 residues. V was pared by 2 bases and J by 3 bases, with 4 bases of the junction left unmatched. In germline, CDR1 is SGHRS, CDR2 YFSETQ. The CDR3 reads CASSFTSGSNYEQYF. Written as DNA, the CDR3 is TGCGCCAGCAGCTTTACTAGCGGGAGTAACTACGAGCAGTACTTC.

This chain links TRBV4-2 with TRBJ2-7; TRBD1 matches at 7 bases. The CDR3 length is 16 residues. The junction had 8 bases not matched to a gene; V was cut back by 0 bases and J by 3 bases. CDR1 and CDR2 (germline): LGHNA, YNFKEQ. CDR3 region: CASSQDQGQLNYEQYF. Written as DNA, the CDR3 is TGTGCCAGCAGCCAAGATCAGGGACAGTTAAACTACGAGCAGTACTTC.

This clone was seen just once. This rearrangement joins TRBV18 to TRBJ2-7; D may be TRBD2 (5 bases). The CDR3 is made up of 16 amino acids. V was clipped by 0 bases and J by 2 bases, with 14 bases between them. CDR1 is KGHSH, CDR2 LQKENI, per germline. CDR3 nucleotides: TGTGCCAGCTCACCACCCGAGCGGCTAAACCCCTACGAGCAGTACTTC. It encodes CASSPPERLNPYEQYF. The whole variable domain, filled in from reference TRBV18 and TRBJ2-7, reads NAGVMQNPRHLVRRRGQEARLRCSPMKGHSHVYWYRQLPEEGLKFMVYLQKENIIDESGMPKERFSAEFPKEGPSILRIQQVVRGDSAAYFCASSPPERLNPYEQYFGPGTRLTVT.

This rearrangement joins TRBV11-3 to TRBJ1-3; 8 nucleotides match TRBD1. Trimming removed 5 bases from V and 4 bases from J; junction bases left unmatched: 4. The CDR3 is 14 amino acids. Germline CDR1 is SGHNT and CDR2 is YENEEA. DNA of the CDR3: TGTGCCAGCAGCGCGACAGGGGAAGGAAACACCATATATTTT. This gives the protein CASSATGEGNTIYF.

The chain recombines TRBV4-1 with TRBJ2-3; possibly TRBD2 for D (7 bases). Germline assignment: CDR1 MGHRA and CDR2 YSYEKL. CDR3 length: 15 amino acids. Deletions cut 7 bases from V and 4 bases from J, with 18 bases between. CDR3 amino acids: CASKPLRGAPDTQYF. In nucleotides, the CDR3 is TGCGCCAGCAAGCCTCTTCGGGGGGCGCCAGATACGCAGTATTTT.